A single sample is the source of the 28 T cell receptor beta chains below, sequenced in a study of PD-1 blockade in mismatch repair-deficient tumors. Clones were read by immunoSEQ multiplex PCR, and TCRdb kept only the in-frame ones, dropping some. This sample carries 120,000 or so clones, roughly 86% of them seen once, and the ten largest clones take about 14%. The input for sequencing was peripheral blood, taken 44 weeks after starting pembrolizumab. The source of these receptors is an adult with mismatch repair-deficient cancer.

The rearrangement links TRBV5-6 to TRBJ2-1, with 11 nucleotides matching TRBD2. V lost 0 bases, J lost 4 bases, and 3 bases stayed unmatched. The CDR3 extends over 16 amino acids. Germline values: CDR1 SGHDT, CDR2 YYEEEE. This CDR3 is CASSLGGTSGYNEQFF. CDR3 DNA: TGTGCCAGCAGCTTGGGTGGGACTAGCGGTTACAATGAGCAGTTCTTC.

Written as DNA, the CDR3 is TGTGCCAGCAGCTTAGTGCCAGACGAAAAACTGTTTTTT. Protein sequence: CASSLVPDEKLFF. This sequence joins TRBV21-1 and TRBJ1-4. TRBV21-1 is designated a pseudogene. The CDR3 has 13 amino acids.

The gene calls are TRBV6-1 and TRBJ2-7; D unresolved. Between the trimmed V and J ends, which lost 1 base and 2 bases, there was a span of 12 bases. Germline lookup yields CDR1 MNHNS and CDR2 SASEGT. The CDR3 has 15 amino acids. The DNA of the CDR3 is TGTGCCAGCAGTGAAGAGGACGGTCTAGCCTACGAGCAGTACTTC. It is translated as CASSEEDGLAYEQYF.

The V and J genes are TRBV7-6 and TRBJ2-5; D uncertain. The CDR3 spans 15 residues. Per germline, CDR1 SGHVS and CDR2 FNYEAQ. The V end lost 0 bases, the J end lost 2 bases, and 10 bases lay between the germline ends. CDR3 nucleotide sequence: TGTGCCAGCAGCTTAGCCGGGCCTTATCAAGAGACCCAGTACTTC. Translation: CASSLAGPYQETQYF.

J is TRBJ2-7 and V is TRBV29-1; no reliable D call. The CDR3 length is 13 residues. Germline CDR1 is SQVTM and CDR2 is ANQGSEA. V was trimmed by 4 bases and J by 2 bases, leaving 12 bases between them. The CDR3 DNA is TGCAGCGTTGGGGGAATCGGGCCCTACGAGCAGTACTTC. Its protein product is CSVGGIGPYEQYF.

In its sample, this clone was seen once. V gene TRBV5-4 combines with J gene TRBJ2-3; D possibly corresponds to TRBD2 (5 bases). The germline V gene encodes CDR1 SGHNT and CDR2 YYREEE (reference sequence). This CDR3 region has 18 residues. Trimming stripped 0 bases from V and 0 bases from J, with 17 bases between. The CDR3 is CASSLGPGRGASTDTQYF. The CDR3 DNA reads TGTGCCAGCAGCTTGGGGCCGGGGAGAGGAGCTAGCACAGATACGCAGTATTTT. Variable domain in full (rest from reference TRBV5-4 and TRBJ2-3): ETGVTQSPTHLIKTRGQQVTLRCSSQSGHNTVSWYQQALGQGPQFIFQYYREEENGRGNFPPRFSGLQFPNYSSELNVNALELDDSALYLCASSLGPGRGASTDTQYFGPGTRLTVL.

The CDR3 DNA follows: TGTGCCAGCAGCCCCGCCGGGACTAGACCAAATGAGCAGTTCTTC. It translates to CASSPAGTRPNEQFF. The chain joins TRBV7-3 to TRBJ2-1, with TRBD2 matching over 8 bases. V lost 5 bases and J lost 7; bases outside the gene matches: 10. Looked up from germline, CDR1 is SGHTA and CDR2 is FQGTGA. The CDR3 runs 15 residues.

The chain joins TRBV6-4 to TRBJ1-5; D is possibly TRBD1 (5 bases). CDR1 and CDR2 (germline): MRHNA, SNTAGT. The ends were cut back, 7 bases at V and 0 bases at J, with 7 bases in the middle. The CDR3 has 13 residues. The CDR3 DNA reads as TGTGCCAGCACGGACACTAGCAATCAGCCCCAGCATTTT. It translates to CASTDTSNQPQHF.

The V gene is TRBV7-9, the J gene TRBJ2-7, with D possibly being TRBD2 (6 bases). V lost 3 bases and J lost 1, with 13 bases in between. Germline CDR1 is SEHNR and CDR2 is FQNEAQ (reference sequence). This CDR3 has 15 residues. The chain's CDR3 is CASSFGVRGSYEQYF. The DNA for the CDR3 is TGTGCCAGCAGCTTTGGGGTTCGGGGGTCCTACGAGCAGTACTTC.

V usage is TRBV13 and J usage is TRBJ2-2; D is ambiguous. Trimming cost V 8 bases and J 2 bases, with 6 bases left between them. Germline V gene data show CDR1 as PRHDT and CDR2 as FYEKMQ (reference sequence). The CDR3 covers 12 residues. The DNA for the CDR3 is TGTGCCAGCGGTTCTAACACCGGGGAGCTGTTTTTT. It encodes CASGSNTGELFF.

This clone turned up a few times. The chain uses TRBV10-1 and TRBJ2-2; 8 bases line up with TRBD2. CDR1 is WNHNN, CDR2 SYGVQD, per germline (reference sequence). CDR3 length: 17 amino acids. Losses at the gene ends were 0 bases for V and 3 bases for J; bases not matched to a gene: 6. This CDR3 is CASSESILAEYTGELFF. The CDR3, as DNA: TGCGCCAGCAGTGAGTCGATACTAGCGGAGTACACCGGGGAGCTGTTTTTT.

This chain connects TRBV27 to TRBJ2-5, with unresolved D. With 8 bases removed from V and 5 bases from J, the gap between germline ends came to 12 bases. This CDR3 has 12 residues. From germline, CDR1 is MNHEY and CDR2 SMNVEV (reference sequence). The CDR3 coding sequence is TGTGCCAGCCAGCGTATGGGGGAGACCCAGTACTTC. It yields the protein CASQRMGETQYF.

The J gene is TRBJ1-1, the V gene TRBV11-2; D gene uncertain. Germline V gene sequence: CDR1 SGHAT, CDR2 FQNNGV. With 3 bases removed from V and 1 base from J, the gap between germline ends came to 9 bases. The CDR3 contains 14 residues. Written as DNA, the CDR3 is TGTGCCAGCAGCTTGAGTCAGAAGAACACTGAAGCTTTCTTT. This sequence encodes CASSLSQKNTEAFF.

The rearrangement joins TRBV19 to TRBJ2-7, with TRBD2 identical over 9 bases. Per germline, CDR1 LNHDA and CDR2 SQIVND (reference sequence). The V segment lost 5 bases and the J segment 0 bases; nucleotides outside the gene matches: 5. The CDR3 runs to 15 residues. The CDR3, as DNA: TGTGCCAGTAGTGGGAGCGGGAGGAGCTCCTACGAGCAGTACTTC. It translates to CASSGSGRSSYEQYF.

CDR3 amino acids: CASSFHGTGRTDTQYF. CDR3 nucleotide sequence: TGTGCCAGCAGCTTCCATGGGACAGGTCGGACAGATACGCAGTATTTT. V gene TRBV5-4 combines with J gene TRBJ2-3, with 8 nucleotides matching TRBD1. The CDR3 runs to 16 residues. V trimming: 2 bases; J trimming: 3 bases; junction bases outside the gene matches: 8. CDR1 is SGHNT, CDR2 YYREEE, per germline (reference sequence).

For the CDR3, the DNA is TGTGCCAGCAGCTTATGGGCCGCTAGCATTCAGTACTTC. The encoded protein is CASSLWAASIQYF. The chain is built from TRBV5-5 and TRBJ2-4; unclear D gene. The CDR3 spans 13 residues. Germline CDR1 reads SGHKS; CDR2 reads YYEKEE (reference sequence). V was shortened by 2 bases and J by 9 bases, with 12 bases between the two germline ends. Variable domain in full (rest from reference TRBV5-5 and TRBJ2-4): DAGVTQSPTHLIKTRGQQVTLRCSPISGHKSVSWYQQVLGQGPQFIFQYYEKEERGRGNFPDRFSARQFPNYSSELNVNALLLGDSALYLCASSLWAASIQYFGAGTRLSVL.

The chain links TRBV28 to TRBJ2-2; tentative D call: TRBD2 (6 bases). This CDR3 comprises 15 residues. In germline, CDR1 is MDHEN, CDR2 SYDVKM. Trimming pared 4 bases from V and 4 bases from J, leaving 13 bases between. The CDR3 here is CASSSPQRATGELFF. In DNA form, the CDR3 reads TGTGCCAGCAGTTCCCCTCAGCGGGCCACCGGGGAGCTGTTTTTT.

The chain combines TRBV10-3 with TRBJ2-7; D is ambiguous. Germline V gives CDR1 ENHRY, CDR2 SYGVKD. V was cut by 2 bases and J by 4 bases, with 9 bases left in between. CDR3 length: 13 residues. CDR3 amino acids: CAISEIGEYEQYF. For the CDR3, the DNA is TGTGCCATCAGTGAGATTGGAGAATACGAGCAGTACTTC.

The chain recombines TRBV6-4 with TRBJ2-1; the D gene is possibly TRBD2 (6 bases). The CDR3 is 15 residues long. V lost 0 bases, J lost 8 bases, and 14 bases lay in between. Germline-derived CDR1 and CDR2 are MRHNA and SNTAGT. Here the CDR3 DNA reads TGTGCCAGCAGTGACTCGGCTAGCGAGGGCGATGAGCAGTTCTTC. Protein product: CASSDSASEGDEQFF.

V and J are TRBV5-8 and TRBJ2-7; TRBD1 aligns across 7 bases. The ends lost 2 bases at V and 2 bases at J; junction bases unmatched: 4. Germline CDR1 SGHTS, CDR2 YDEGEE. The CDR3 spans 14 residues. The CDR3 sequence: CASSFDRATYEQYF. The CDR3 DNA reads TGTGCCAGCAGCTTCGACAGGGCTACCTACGAGCAGTACTTC. The full variable domain, rest sourced from reference TRBV5-8 and TRBJ2-7, is EAGVTQSPTHLIKTRGQQATLRCSPISGHTSVYWYQQALGLGLQFLLWYDEGEERNRGNFPPRFSGRQFPNYSSELNVNALELEDSALYLCASSFDRATYEQYFGPGTRLTVT.

J is TRBJ2-3 and V is TRBV4-3, with 7 bases matching TRBD2. CDR1 is LGHNA, CDR2 YSLEER, per germline. The trim removed 0 bases at V and 5 bases at J, leaving 8 bases unmatched. CDR3 length: 16 residues. Written as DNA, the CDR3 is TGCGCCAGCAGCCAAGAGGATGGCGGGAGTAGAGATACGCAGTATTTT. Protein: CASSQEDGGSRDTQYF.

The chain couples TRBV6-5 to TRBJ2-7, with 10 bases aligning to TRBD1. The CDR3 is made up of 14 amino acids. Germline V lookup: CDR1 MNHEY, CDR2 SVGAGI. V lost 5 bases and J lost 8; bases outside the gene matches: 9. The CDR3 sequence is CASSEGQGVTKQYF. The CDR3 bases are TGTGCCAGCAGTGAAGGACAGGGGGTGACAAAGCAGTACTTC.

This rearrangement joins TRBV14 to TRBJ2-4, with D perhaps matching TRBD1 or TRBD2 (6 bases each). This CDR3 region has 13 residues. Germline CDR1 and CDR2: SGHDN and FVKESK. The V end lost 0 bases, the J end lost 9 bases, and 9 bases lay between the germline ends. The CDR3 region has the DNA TGTGCCAGCAGCCAAGATGAGGGGGGCATTCAGTACTTC. This encodes CASSQDEGGIQYF.

CDR3 nucleotide sequence: TGTGCCAGCAGCTTAGTAGGCGGCACAGATACGCAGTATTTT. This codes for CASSLVGGTDTQYF. The gene calls are TRBV7-2 and TRBJ2-3; no firm D call. V lost 1 base, J lost 1 base, and 6 bases lay in between. CDR3 length equals 14 residues. Germline V gene sequence: CDR1 SGHTA, CDR2 FQGNSA.

The V and J genes are TRBV7-6 and TRBJ2-7, with no clear D. Trimming cost V 0 bases and J 4 bases, with 10 bases left between them. There are 14 residues in the CDR3. CDR1 and CDR2 (germline): SGHVS, FNYEAQ. The CDR3 spells CASSLAPIIYEQYF. The DNA of the CDR3 is TGTGCCAGCAGCTTAGCGCCCATTATATACGAGCAGTACTTC.

The chain is built from TRBV5-1 and TRBJ1-1; D ambiguous. Germline CDR1 is SGHRS and CDR2 is YFSETQ. V was cut by 2 bases and J by 7 bases, with 9 bases left in between. The CDR3 contains 12 residues. CDR3 loop: CASSFPGIEAFF. The DNA of the CDR3 is TGCGCCAGCAGCTTTCCGGGCATTGAAGCTTTCTTT. The variable domain in full, with the rest retrieved from reference TRBV5-1 and TRBJ1-1, is KAGVTQTPRYLIKTRGQQVTLSCSPISGHRSVSWYQQTPGQGLQFLFEYFSETQRNKGNFPGRFSGRQFSNSRSEMNVSTLELGDSALYLCASSFPGIEAFFGQGTRLTVV.

The J gene is TRBJ2-2, the V gene TRBV11-2; tentatively, D is TRBD2 (6 bases). CDR1 is SGHAT and CDR2 is FQNNGV in the germline V gene. Trimming took off 6 bases at V and 0 bases at J, with 11 bases between the two ends. This CDR3 contains 15 residues. In nucleotides, the CDR3 is TGTGCCAGCAGACCGGGACTGACGAACACCGGGGAGCTGTTTTTT. It codes for CASRPGLTNTGELFF.

V usage is TRBV2 and J usage is TRBJ1-5; a possible D gene is TRBD1 (5 bases). CDR3 size: 14 residues. Trimming pared 8 bases from V and 2 bases from J, leaving 13 bases between. Germline-derived CDR1 and CDR2 are SNHLY and FYNNEI. CDR3 amino acids: CASGAGTGNQPQHF. The CDR3 nucleotides are TGTGCCAGCGGAGCTGGGACGGGCAATCAGCCCCAGCATTTT.